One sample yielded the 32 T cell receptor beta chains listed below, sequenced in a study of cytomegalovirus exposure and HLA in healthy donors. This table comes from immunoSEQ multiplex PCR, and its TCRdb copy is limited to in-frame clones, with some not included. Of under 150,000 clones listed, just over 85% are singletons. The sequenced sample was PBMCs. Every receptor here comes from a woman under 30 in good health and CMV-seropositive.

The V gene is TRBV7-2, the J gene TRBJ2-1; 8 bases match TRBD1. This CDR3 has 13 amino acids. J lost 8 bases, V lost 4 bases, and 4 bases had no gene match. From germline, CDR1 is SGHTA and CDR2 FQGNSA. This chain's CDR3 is CASSSDRDHEQFF. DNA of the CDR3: TGTGCCAGCAGCTCGGACAGGGACCATGAGCAGTTCTTC. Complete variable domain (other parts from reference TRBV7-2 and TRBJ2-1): GAGVSQSPSNKVTEKGKDVELRCDPISGHTALYWYRQSLGQGLEFLIYFQGNSAPDKSGLPSDRFSAERTGGSVSTLTIQRTQQEDSAVYLCASSSDRDHEQFFGPGTRLTVL.

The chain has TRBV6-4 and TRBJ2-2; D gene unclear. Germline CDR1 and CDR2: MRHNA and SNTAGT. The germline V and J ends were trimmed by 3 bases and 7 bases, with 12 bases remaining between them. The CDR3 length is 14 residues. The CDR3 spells CASSEFTDIGELFF. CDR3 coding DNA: TGTGCCAGCAGTGAGTTTACAGACATCGGGGAGCTGTTTTTT.

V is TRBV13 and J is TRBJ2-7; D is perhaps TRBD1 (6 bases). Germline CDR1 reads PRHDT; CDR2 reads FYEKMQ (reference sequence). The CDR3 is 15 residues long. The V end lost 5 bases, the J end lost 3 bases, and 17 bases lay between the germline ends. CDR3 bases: TGTGCCAGCAGCCCCCGGCACCAGGGGAGCTACGAGCAGTACTTC. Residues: CASSPRHQGSYEQYF.

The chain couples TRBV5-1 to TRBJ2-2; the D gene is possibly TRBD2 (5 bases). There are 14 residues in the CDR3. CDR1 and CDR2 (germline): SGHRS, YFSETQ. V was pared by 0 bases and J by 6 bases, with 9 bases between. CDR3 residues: CASSLAQRPGELFF. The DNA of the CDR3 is TGCGCCAGCAGCTTGGCCCAGCGGCCCGGGGAGCTGTTTTTT.

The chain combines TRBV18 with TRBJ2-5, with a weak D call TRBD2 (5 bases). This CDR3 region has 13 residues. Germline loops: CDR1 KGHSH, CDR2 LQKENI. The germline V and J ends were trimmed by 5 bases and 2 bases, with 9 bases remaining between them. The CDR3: CASSKREQETQYF. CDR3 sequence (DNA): TGTGCCAGCTCAAAGAGGGAACAAGAGACCCAGTACTTC.

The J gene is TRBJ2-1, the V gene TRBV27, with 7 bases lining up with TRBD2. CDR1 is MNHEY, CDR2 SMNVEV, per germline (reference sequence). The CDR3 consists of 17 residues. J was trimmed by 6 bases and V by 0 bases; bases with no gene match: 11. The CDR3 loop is CASSLSPRAAGVNEQFF. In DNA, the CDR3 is TGTGCCAGCAGTTTATCGCCCCGTGCGGCGGGGGTCAATGAGCAGTTCTTC.

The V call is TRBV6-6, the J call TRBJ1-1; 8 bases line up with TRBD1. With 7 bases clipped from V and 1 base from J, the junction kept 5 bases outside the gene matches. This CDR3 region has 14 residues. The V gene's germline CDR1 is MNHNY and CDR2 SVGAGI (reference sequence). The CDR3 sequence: CASIEDRGNTEAFF. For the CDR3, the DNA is TGTGCCAGCATCGAAGACAGGGGGAACACTGAAGCTTTCTTT.

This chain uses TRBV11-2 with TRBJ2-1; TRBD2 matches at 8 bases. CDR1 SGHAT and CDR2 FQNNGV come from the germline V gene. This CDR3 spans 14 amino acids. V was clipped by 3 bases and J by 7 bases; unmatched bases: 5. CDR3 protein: CASSFGGAGNEQFF. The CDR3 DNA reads TGTGCCAGCAGCTTCGGGGGGGCCGGTAATGAGCAGTTCTTC.

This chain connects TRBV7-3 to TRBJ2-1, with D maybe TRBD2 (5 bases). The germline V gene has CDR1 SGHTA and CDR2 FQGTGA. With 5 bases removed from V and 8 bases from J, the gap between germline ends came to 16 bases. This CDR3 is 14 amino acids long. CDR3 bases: TGTGCCAGCAGCCCCCTTCCCCGGGGAGATGAGCAGTTCTTC. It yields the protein CASSPLPRGDEQFF.

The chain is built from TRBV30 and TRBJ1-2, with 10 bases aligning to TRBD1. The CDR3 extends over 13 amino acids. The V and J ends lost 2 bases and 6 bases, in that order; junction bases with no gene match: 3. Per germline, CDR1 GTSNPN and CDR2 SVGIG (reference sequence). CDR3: CAWSRGTGDGYTF. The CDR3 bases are TGTGCCTGGAGTCGAGGGACAGGGGATGGCTACACCTTC.

The CDR3 bases are TGTGCCAGCTCACCACCCGAGGCCACAGATACGCAGTATTTT. This sequence encodes CASSPPEATDTQYF. The chain employs TRBV18 and TRBJ2-3; D is unclear. Germline V CDR1 and CDR2: KGHSH, LQKENI. Trimming took off 0 bases at V and 2 bases at J, with 6 bases between the two ends. This CDR3 is built from 14 residues.

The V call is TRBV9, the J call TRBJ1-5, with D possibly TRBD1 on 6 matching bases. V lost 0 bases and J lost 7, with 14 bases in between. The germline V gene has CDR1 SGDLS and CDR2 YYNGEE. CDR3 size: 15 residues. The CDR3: CASSVDSGQKQPQHF. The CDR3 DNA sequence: TGTGCCAGCAGCGTAGATTCCGGACAGAAACAGCCCCAGCATTTT.

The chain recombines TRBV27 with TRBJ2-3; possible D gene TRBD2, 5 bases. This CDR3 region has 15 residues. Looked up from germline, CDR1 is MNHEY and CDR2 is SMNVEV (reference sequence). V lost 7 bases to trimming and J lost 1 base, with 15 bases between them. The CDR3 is CASMSPGSGTDTQYF. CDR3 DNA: TGTGCCAGCATGTCACCGGGATCCGGCACAGATACGCAGTATTTT.

CDR3 residues: CASSLRGIDYGYTF. The DNA of the CDR3 is TGCGCCAGCAGCTTAAGGGGGATAGACTATGGCTACACCTTC. The rearrangement joins TRBV5-1 to TRBJ1-2; D is possibly TRBD1 (6 bases). CDR1 is SGHRS, CDR2 YFSETQ, per germline. V lost 2 bases and J lost 3, with 11 bases in between. The CDR3 spans 14 residues.

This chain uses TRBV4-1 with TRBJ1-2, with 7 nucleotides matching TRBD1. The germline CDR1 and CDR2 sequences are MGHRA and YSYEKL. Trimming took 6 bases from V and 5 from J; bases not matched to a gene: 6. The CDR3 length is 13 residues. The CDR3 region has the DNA TGCGCCAGCAGACCGACAGGGCGTTATGGCTACACCTTC. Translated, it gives CASRPTGRYGYTF.

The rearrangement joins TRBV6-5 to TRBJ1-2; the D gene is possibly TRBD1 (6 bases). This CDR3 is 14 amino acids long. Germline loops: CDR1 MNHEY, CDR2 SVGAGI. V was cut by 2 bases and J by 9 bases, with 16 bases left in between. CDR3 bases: TGTGCCAGCAGTTACGAAAGGACAGACTTTAGCTACACCTTC. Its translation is CASSYERTDFSYTF.

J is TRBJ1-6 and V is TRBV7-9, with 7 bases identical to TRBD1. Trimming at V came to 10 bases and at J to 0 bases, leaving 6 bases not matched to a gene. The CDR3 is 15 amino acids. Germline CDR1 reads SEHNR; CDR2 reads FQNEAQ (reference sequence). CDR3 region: CATARQGSYNSPLHF. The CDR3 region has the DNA TGTGCCACAGCTAGACAGGGCTCCTATAATTCACCCCTCCACTTT.

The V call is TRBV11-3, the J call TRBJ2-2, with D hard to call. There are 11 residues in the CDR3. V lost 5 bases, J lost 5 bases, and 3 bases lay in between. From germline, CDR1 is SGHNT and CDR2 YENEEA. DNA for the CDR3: TGTGCCAGCAGCCGGACCGGGGAGCTGTTTTTT. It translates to CASSRTGELFF.

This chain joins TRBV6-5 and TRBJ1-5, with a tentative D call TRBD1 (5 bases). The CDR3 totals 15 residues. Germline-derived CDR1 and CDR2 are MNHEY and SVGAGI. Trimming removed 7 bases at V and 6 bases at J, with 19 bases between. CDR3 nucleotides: TGTGCCAGCACCCCGACAGAGTTTTTAGCTCAGCCCCAGCATTTT. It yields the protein CASTPTEFLAQPQHF.

The CDR3 here is CAREAGATNEKLFF. CDR3 DNA: TGTGCCCGCGAGGCGGGAGCAACTAATGAAAAACTGTTTTTT. V usage is TRBV9 and J usage is TRBJ1-4; D not resolved. The CDR3 contains 14 residues. Germline V gene sequence: CDR1 SGDLS, CDR2 YYNGEE. Trimming stripped 10 bases from V and 0 bases from J, with 13 bases between.

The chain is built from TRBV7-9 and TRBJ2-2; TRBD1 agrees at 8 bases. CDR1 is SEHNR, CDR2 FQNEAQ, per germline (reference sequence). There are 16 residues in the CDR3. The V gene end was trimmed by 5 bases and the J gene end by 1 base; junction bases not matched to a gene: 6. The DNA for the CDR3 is TGTGCCAGCAGCAATCCAGGGGGCGTGAACACCGGGGAGCTGTTTTTT. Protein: CASSNPGGVNTGELFF.

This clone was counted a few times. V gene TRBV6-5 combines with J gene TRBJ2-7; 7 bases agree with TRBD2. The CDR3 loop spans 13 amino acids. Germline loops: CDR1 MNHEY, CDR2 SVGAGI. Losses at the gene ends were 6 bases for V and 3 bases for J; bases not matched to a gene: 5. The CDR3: CASSLGGNYEQYF. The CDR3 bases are TGTGCCAGCAGCCTGGGGGGGAACTACGAGCAGTACTTC.

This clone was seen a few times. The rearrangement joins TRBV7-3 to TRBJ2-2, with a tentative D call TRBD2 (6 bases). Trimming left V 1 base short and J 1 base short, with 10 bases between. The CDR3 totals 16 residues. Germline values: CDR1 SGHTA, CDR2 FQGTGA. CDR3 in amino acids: CASSLIPAGNTGELFF. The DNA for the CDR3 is TGTGCCAGCAGCTTAATCCCAGCGGGGAACACCGGGGAGCTGTTTTTT.

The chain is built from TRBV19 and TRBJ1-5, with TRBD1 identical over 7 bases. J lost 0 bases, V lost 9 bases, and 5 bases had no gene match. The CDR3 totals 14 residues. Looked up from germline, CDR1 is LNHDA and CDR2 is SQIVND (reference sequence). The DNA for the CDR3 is TGTGCCAGCCGTAAGGGGGCTAGCAATCAGCCCCAGCATTTT. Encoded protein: CASRKGASNQPQHF.

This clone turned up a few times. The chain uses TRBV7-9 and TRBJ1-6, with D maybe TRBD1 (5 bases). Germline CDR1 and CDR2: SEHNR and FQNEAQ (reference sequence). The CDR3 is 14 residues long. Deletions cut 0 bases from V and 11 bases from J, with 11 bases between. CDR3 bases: TGTGCCAGCAGCTTAGCGACGGCGGGGGCACCCCTCCACTTT. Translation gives CASSLATAGAPLHF.

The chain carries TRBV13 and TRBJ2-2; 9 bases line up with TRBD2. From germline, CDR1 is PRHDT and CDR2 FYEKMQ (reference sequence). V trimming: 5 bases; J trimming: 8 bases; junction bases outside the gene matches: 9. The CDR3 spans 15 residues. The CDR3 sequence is CASSRPGTSWGELFF. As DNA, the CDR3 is TGTGCCAGCAGCCGCCCCGGGACTAGCTGGGGGGAGCTGTTTTTT. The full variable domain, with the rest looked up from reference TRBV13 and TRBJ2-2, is AAGVIQSPRHLIKEKRETATLKCYPIPRHDTVYWYQQGPGQDPQFLISFYEKMQSDKGSIPDRFSAQQFSDYHSELNMSSLELGDSALYFCASSRPGTSWGELFFGEGSRLTVL.

The CDR3 is CAWSANRGISNQPQHF. The CDR3 DNA is TGTGCCTGGAGTGCAAACAGGGGTATTAGCAATCAGCCCCAGCATTTT. The chain links TRBV30 to TRBJ1-5; 7 bases are shared with TRBD1. After removal of 1 base from V and 0 bases from J, the junction contained 6 bases not matched to a gene. Germline loops: CDR1 GTSNPN, CDR2 SVGIG (reference sequence). This CDR3 contains 16 residues. The entire variable domain, with the rest obtained from reference TRBV30 and TRBJ1-5, is as follows: SQTIHQWPATLVQPVGSPLSLECTVEGTSNPNLYWYRQAAGRGLQLLFYSVGIGQISSEVPQNLSASRPQDRQFILSSKKLLLSDSGFYLCAWSANRGISNQPQHFGDGTRLSIL.

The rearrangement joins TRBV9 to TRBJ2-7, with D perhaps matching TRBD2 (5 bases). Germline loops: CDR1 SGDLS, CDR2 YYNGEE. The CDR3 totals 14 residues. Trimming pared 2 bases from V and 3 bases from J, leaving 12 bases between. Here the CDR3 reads CASSVAGGNYEQYF. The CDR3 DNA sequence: TGTGCCAGCAGCGTCGCGGGCGGTAACTACGAGCAGTACTTC.

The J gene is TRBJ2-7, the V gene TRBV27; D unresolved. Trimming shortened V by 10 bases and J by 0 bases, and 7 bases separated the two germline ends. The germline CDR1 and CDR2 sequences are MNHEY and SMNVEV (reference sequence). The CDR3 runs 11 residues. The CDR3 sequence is CATDSSYEQYF. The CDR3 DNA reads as TGTGCCACCGATAGCTCCTACGAGCAGTACTTC.

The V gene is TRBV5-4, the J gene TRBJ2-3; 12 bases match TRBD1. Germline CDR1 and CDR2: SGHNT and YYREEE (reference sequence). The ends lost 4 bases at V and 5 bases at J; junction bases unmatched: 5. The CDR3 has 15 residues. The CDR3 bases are TGTGCCAGCAGCCCAGGGACAGGGGGCGGAGATACGCAGTATTTT. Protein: CASSPGTGGGDTQYF.

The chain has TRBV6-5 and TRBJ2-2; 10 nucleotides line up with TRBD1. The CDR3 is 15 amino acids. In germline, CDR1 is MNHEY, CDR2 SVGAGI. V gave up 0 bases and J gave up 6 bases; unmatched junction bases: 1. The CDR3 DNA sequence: TGTGCCAGCAGTTACTCAGGACAGGGGGCCGGGGAGCTGTTTTTT. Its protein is CASSYSGQGAGELFF.

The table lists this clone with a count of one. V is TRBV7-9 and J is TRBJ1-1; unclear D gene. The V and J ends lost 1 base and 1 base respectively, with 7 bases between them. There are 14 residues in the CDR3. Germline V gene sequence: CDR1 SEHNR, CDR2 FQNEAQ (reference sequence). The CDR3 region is CASSLGLGNTEAFF. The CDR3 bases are TGTGCCAGCAGCTTAGGACTAGGGAACACTGAAGCTTTCTTT.